The next 24 T cell receptor beta chains were all read from a single sample in a study of cytomegalovirus exposure and HLA in healthy donors. Assay used: immunoSEQ multiplex PCR; TCRdb lists only in-frame clones, some missing. The sample carries roughly 100,000 clones, 85% to 95% recorded once. Input material: PBMCs. Every receptor here comes from a woman between 18 and 30 years old in good health and CMV-seronegative.

Points on this clone: Germline and junction disagree at one end, which may indicate a read error. The chain joins TRBV7-7 to TRBJ2-2; D is possibly TRBD2 (6 bases). CDR3 length: 15 residues. Looked up from germline, CDR1 is SSHAT and CDR2 is FNYEAQ (reference sequence). The CDR3, as DNA: TGTGCTAGCAGCTTATGGGGGGACGGGACCGGGGAGCTGTTTTTT. Protein product: CASSLWGDGTGELFF.

The rearrangement links TRBV19 to TRBJ1-5; 8 bases fit TRBD1. V dropped 1 base and J dropped 0; count of bases not matched to a gene: 5. Germline CDR1 is LNHDA and CDR2 is SQIVND (reference sequence). This CDR3 spans 17 amino acids. The CDR3 sequence is CASSIVDRGYSNQPQHF. The CDR3, as DNA: TGTGCCAGTAGTATAGTAGACAGGGGCTATAGCAATCAGCCCCAGCATTTT.

This chain connects TRBV25-1 to TRBJ2-2, with TRBD1 matching over 9 bases. In germline, CDR1 is MGHDK, CDR2 SYGVNS. CDR3 length: 15 amino acids. V lost 4 bases, J lost 9 bases, and 9 bases stayed unmatched. CDR3 DNA: TGTGCCAGCAGTGGGGGGACAGGGAACGGTCGGGAGCTGTTTTTT. Residues: CASSGGTGNGRELFF.

V usage is TRBV19 and J usage is TRBJ1-1; no definite D call. Trimming shortened V by 6 bases and J by 2 bases, and 19 bases separated the two germline ends. Germline-derived CDR1 and CDR2 are LNHDA and SQIVND (reference sequence). There are 16 residues in the CDR3. The CDR3 loop reads CASRTTPSGLNTEAFF. The CDR3 nucleotides read TGTGCCAGTAGAACCACACCCAGCGGTCTTAACACTGAAGCTTTCTTT.

V and J are TRBV30 and TRBJ2-5; D perhaps matches TRBD2 (5 bases). Germline V lookup: CDR1 GTSNPN, CDR2 SVGIG (reference sequence). CDR3 length: 14 residues. Trimming removed 5 bases at V and 5 bases at J, with 18 bases between. The CDR3 nucleotides are TGTGCCTGGGTCCCCATCGGGGTCCGCGAGACCCAGTACTTC. Translating gives CAWVPIGVRETQYF. The complete variable domain, with remaining parts taken from reference TRBV30 and TRBJ2-5, reads SQTIHQWPATLVQPVGSPLSLECTVEGTSNPNLYWYRQAAGRGLQLLFYSVGIGQISSEVPQNLSASRPQDRQFILSSKKLLLSDSGFYLCAWVPIGVRETQYFGPGTRLLVL.

The chain joins TRBV9 to TRBJ2-5, with a possible D match to TRBD1 (6 bases). The CDR3 spans 16 residues. CDR1 and CDR2 from the germline V gene are SGDLS and YYNGEE. Trimming cost V 3 bases and J 5 bases, with 20 bases left between them. The CDR3 nucleotides read TGTGCCAGCAGCGAAGGTTCACAGGGCTCGGGGGAGACCCAGTACTTC. It encodes CASSEGSQGSGETQYF.

V is TRBV4-2 and J is TRBJ1-1; a possible D gene is TRBD1 (5 bases). The CDR3 has 15 residues. From germline, CDR1 is LGHNA and CDR2 YNFKEQ. Trimming left V 3 bases short and J 3 bases short, with 14 bases between. The CDR3 spells CASSQATGTDTEAFF. Here the CDR3 DNA reads TGTGCCAGCAGCCAGGCGACGGGGACTGACACTGAAGCTTTCTTT.

The rearrangement uses TRBV4-1 and TRBJ1-2; D may be TRBD1 (5 bases). Germline V lookup: CDR1 MGHRA, CDR2 YSYEKL. The length of the CDR3 is 13 residues. The V gene lost 4 bases and the J gene lost 8 bases, with 14 bases spanning the gap. The CDR3 protein is CASSPLGLGGYTF. CDR3 coding DNA: TGCGCCAGCAGCCCACTGGGGCTCGGGGGCTACACCTTC.

J is TRBJ2-5 and V is TRBV11-3, with D perhaps TRBD1 (5 bases). V dropped 0 bases and J dropped 5 bases, with 16 bases sitting between them. Germline CDR1 reads SGHNT; CDR2 reads YENEEA. The CDR3 sequence is 16 residues long. The chain's CDR3 is CASSLDLRGLGETQYF. The CDR3 DNA reads TGTGCCAGCAGCTTAGATTTAAGGGGATTGGGGGAGACCCAGTACTTC. Based on the CDR3 plus reference TRBV11-3 and TRBJ2-5, the full variable domain is EAGVVQSPRYKIIEKKQPVAFWCNPISGHNTLYWYLQNLGQGPELLIRYENEEAVDDSQLPKDRFSAERLKGVDSTLKIQPAELGDSAVYLCASSLDLRGLGETQYFGPGTRLLVL.

V gene TRBV19 combines with J gene TRBJ1-2; D not resolved. Trimming left V 6 bases short and J 4 bases short, with 3 bases between. Germline CDR1 LNHDA, CDR2 SQIVND (reference sequence). This CDR3 contains 10 residues. CDR3 DNA: TGTGCCAGTAGACTCTATGGCTACACCTTC. Protein sequence: CASRLYGYTF. The full variable domain, rest sourced from reference TRBV19 and TRBJ1-2, is DGGITQSPKYLFRKEGQNVTLSCEQNLNHDAMYWYRQDPGQGLRLIYYSQIVNDFQKGDIAEGYSVSREKKESFPLTVTSAQKNPTAFYLCASRLYGYTFGSGTRLTVV.

The gene calls are TRBV9 and TRBJ1-3; TRBD1 matches 10 bases. CDR1 is SGDLS and CDR2 is YYNGEE in the germline V gene. J lost 3 bases, V lost 4 bases, and 10 bases had no gene match. The CDR3 is 17 residues long. In DNA, the CDR3 is TGTGCCAGCAGCAAACATGCCGGGACAGGGGATGGAAACACCATATATTTT. Translated: CASSKHAGTGDGNTIYF.

The gene calls are TRBV11-3 and TRBJ2-1; D gene ambiguous. Per the germline V gene, CDR1 is SGHNT and CDR2 is YENEEA. The CDR3 length is 14 residues. Trimming stripped 1 base from V and 9 bases from J, with 13 bases between. The CDR3 sequence: CASSLGQASREQFF. CDR3 nucleotides: TGTGCCAGCAGCTTAGGGCAGGCGTCCCGTGAGCAGTTCTTC.

Here the CDR3 DNA reads TGTGCCAGCAGCAGGACAGGGACAAGCTCCTACGAGCAGTACTTC. Encoded protein: CASSRTGTSSYEQYF. The chain employs TRBV6-5 and TRBJ2-7, with TRBD1 identical over 8 bases. The CDR3 contains 15 residues. Germline lookup yields CDR1 MNHEY and CDR2 SVGAGI. The V gene end was trimmed by 6 bases and the J gene end by 0 bases; junction bases not matched to a gene: 7.

The chain recombines TRBV29-1 with TRBJ2-7; the D gene is possibly TRBD2 (6 bases). This CDR3 comprises 12 residues. Germline assignment: CDR1 SQVTM and CDR2 ANQGSEA. Trimming left V 7 bases short and J 4 bases short, with 14 bases between. CDR3 protein: CSAVSGAYEQYF. The CDR3 DNA follows: TGCAGCGCCGTGTCGGGAGCTTACGAGCAGTACTTC.

The chain carries TRBV7-8 and TRBJ2-5; 7 positions match TRBD2. Germline V gene sequence: CDR1 SGHVS, CDR2 FQNEAQ. The CDR3 is 15 residues long. The V gene end was trimmed by 6 bases and the J gene end by 0 bases; junction bases not matched to a gene: 7. The CDR3 reads CASSLSAGDQETQYF. In nucleotides, the CDR3 is TGTGCCAGCAGTCTCTCCGCGGGAGACCAAGAGACCCAGTACTTC.

The chain has TRBV11-2 and TRBJ1-1, with 9 bases lining up with TRBD1. This CDR3 region has 18 residues. Unmatched junction bases numbered 14, after V lost 1 base and J lost 5 bases. Germline V gives CDR1 SGHAT, CDR2 FQNNGV. The CDR3 sequence is CASSLGIIFGTGRTEAFF. In DNA, the CDR3 is TGTGCCAGCAGCTTAGGGATTATCTTCGGGACAGGGCGAACTGAAGCTTTCTTT.

This sequence joins TRBV5-1 and TRBJ1-4; D perhaps matches TRBD1 (6 bases). This CDR3 spans 15 amino acids. V was trimmed by 3 bases and J by 3 bases, leaving 12 bases between them. Germline V gives CDR1 SGHRS, CDR2 YFSETQ. For the CDR3, the DNA is TGCGCCAGCAGCTCTACAGGGCCCCCTAATGAAAAACTGTTTTTT. Residues: CASSSTGPPNEKLFF.

The genes are TRBV7-2 and TRBJ2-1; 8 bases are a match to TRBD2. V was clipped by 5 bases and J by 4 bases; unmatched bases: 4. The CDR3 has 14 amino acids. Germline CDR1 and CDR2: SGHTA and FQGNSA. CDR3 sequence reads: CASSPGLEYNEQFF. For the CDR3, the DNA is TGTGCCAGCAGCCCGGGACTAGAGTACAATGAGCAGTTCTTC.

In DNA, the CDR3 is TGTGCCATCACCCCTTCTAGCGGGGGCCGAACAGATACGCAGTATTTT. Translated: CAITPSSGGRTDTQYF. V is TRBV10-3 and J is TRBJ2-3; 10 bases are a match to TRBD2. Per the germline V gene, CDR1 is ENHRY and CDR2 is SYGVKD. After removal of 7 bases from V and 3 bases from J, the junction contained 10 bases not matched to a gene. The CDR3 covers 16 residues.

The rearrangement uses TRBV7-9 and TRBJ1-2, with D possibly matching TRBD1 (5 bases). CDR3 length: 16 residues. Germline-derived CDR1 and CDR2 are SEHNR and FQNEAQ (reference sequence). Trimming shortened V by 3 bases and J by 1 base, and 15 bases separated the two germline ends. CDR3 sequence reads: CASSFAQDYHNYGYTF. The CDR3 DNA follows: TGTGCCAGCAGCTTTGCACAGGACTATCATAACTATGGCTACACCTTC.

The J gene is TRBJ1-1, the V gene TRBV5-1; a possible D gene is TRBD1 (5 bases). V gave up 0 bases and J gave up 4 bases, with 13 bases separating them. This CDR3 region has 15 residues. Germline V gene sequence: CDR1 SGHRS, CDR2 YFSETQ. CDR3 nucleotides: TGCGCCAGCAGCTTGGGGGCCTACGGGGGCACTGAAGCTTTCTTT. Residues: CASSLGAYGGTEAFF.

V gene TRBV19 combines with J gene TRBJ2-7; 8 bases agree with TRBD1. The CDR3 consists of 14 residues. Germline V gene data show CDR1 as LNHDA and CDR2 as SQIVND (reference sequence). The ends lost 7 bases at V and 1 base at J; junction bases unmatched: 6. The DNA of the CDR3 is TGTGCCAGTAAGGGGCAGGGGGCTTCCTACGAGCAGTACTTC. It yields the protein CASKGQGASYEQYF.

In its sample, this clone was seen once. V is TRBV5-1 and J is TRBJ2-1; 9 bases are a match to TRBD1. The V gene end was trimmed by 2 bases and the J gene end by 1 base; junction bases not matched to a gene: 7. This CDR3 is 17 amino acids long. Germline V gene lookup returns CDR1 SGHRS and CDR2 YFSETQ. DNA of the CDR3: TGCGCCAGCAGCTTTACAGGGGGCGCAGAATCCTACAATGAGCAGTTCTTC. This encodes CASSFTGGAESYNEQFF. Variable domain in full (rest from reference TRBV5-1 and TRBJ2-1): KAGVTQTPRYLIKTRGQQVTLSCSPISGHRSVSWYQQTPGQGLQFLFEYFSETQRNKGNFPGRFSGRQFSNSRSEMNVSTLELGDSALYLCASSFTGGAESYNEQFFGPGTRLTVL.

V gene TRBV5-4 combines with J gene TRBJ1-5; 7 positions agree with TRBD1. The trim removed 4 bases at V and 2 bases at J, leaving 3 bases unmatched. Germline V gene lookup returns CDR1 SGHNT and CDR2 YYREEE (reference sequence). The CDR3 sequence is 14 residues long. The DNA of the CDR3 is TGTGCCAGCAGCAACGGACAGGGCAATCAGCCCCAGCATTTT. Encoded protein: CASSNGQGNQPQHF.